This paragraph reports one TCR beta chain. The repertoire was sequenced with immunoSEQ multiplex PCR; TCRdb's copy has only in-frame clones and lacks some. In the table there are under 50,000 clones, about 90% of which are singletons. The data were obtained in a study of T cell changes during pregnancy in multiple sclerosis. The CDR3 has 15 amino acids. V shed 6 bases and J shed 2 bases, with 11 bases lying between them. The germline V gene encodes CDR1 SEHNR and CDR2 FQNEAQ (reference sequence). V and J are TRBV7-9 and TRBJ2-6; tentatively, D is TRBD1 (5 bases). The clonotype comes from a female donor with multiple sclerosis, enrolled in a pregnancy study. The starting material was CD4+ T cells from peripheral blood mononuclear cells, obtained in the third trimester of pregnancy. CDR3 coding DNA: TGTGCCAGCAGTTCCCAGGGAACTGGGGCCAACGTCCTGACTTTC. Encoded protein: CASSSQGTGANVLTF.